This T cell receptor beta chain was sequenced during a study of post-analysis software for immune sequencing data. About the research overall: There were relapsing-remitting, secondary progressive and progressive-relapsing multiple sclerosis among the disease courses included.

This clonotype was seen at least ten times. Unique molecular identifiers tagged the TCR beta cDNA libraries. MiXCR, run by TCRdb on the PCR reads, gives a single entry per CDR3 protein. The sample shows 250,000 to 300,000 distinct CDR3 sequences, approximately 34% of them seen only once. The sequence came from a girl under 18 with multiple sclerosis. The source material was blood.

The CDR3 DNA reads as TGTGCCAGCAGCTTAGAGTTGGCAGATGAAAAACTGTTTTTT. Translation gives CASSLELADEKLFF. The gene calls are TRBV7-2 and TRBJ1-4; D gene uncertain. The germline V and J ends were trimmed by 1 base and 6 bases, with 9 bases remaining between them. The CDR3 covers 14 residues. CDR1 and CDR2 from the germline V gene are SGHTA and FQGNSA.